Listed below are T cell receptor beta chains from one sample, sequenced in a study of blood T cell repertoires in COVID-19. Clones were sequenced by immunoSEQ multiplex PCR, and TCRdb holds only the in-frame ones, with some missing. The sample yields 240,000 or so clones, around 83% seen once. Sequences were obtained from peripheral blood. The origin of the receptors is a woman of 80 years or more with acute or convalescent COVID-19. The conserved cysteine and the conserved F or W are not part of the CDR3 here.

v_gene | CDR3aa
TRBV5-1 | ASSLGTGLYNEQF
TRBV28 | ASSSDRANSPLH
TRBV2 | ASRRGGHEQF
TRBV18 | ASSPLRGINEKLF
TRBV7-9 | ASSSEGFRAF
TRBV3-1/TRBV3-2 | ASTNPGNYNEQF
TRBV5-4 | ASSDKTGMWETQY
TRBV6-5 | ASSQGLAGWNEQF
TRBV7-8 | ASSSFDGTGSWYEQF
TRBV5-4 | ASSADRGRGDTQY
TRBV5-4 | ASRPDNSPLH
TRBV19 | ASSIPGQGTGEQY
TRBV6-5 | ASLAGRATEAF
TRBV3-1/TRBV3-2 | ASSQVRGNSPLH
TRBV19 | ASSIGLAGATSTDTQY
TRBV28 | ASNLVWRTEAF
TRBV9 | ASSVDGGTTSGNTIY
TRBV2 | ASSEAEYQRSPLH
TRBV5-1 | ASNRVAETQY
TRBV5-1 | ASSAGTSGGAGGF
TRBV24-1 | ATSAKTHSGEKLF
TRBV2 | ASGHRTSGGAEQF
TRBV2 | ASTAQGAKNNSPLH
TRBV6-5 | ASRRGQQHNSPLH
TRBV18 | ASSQTGGDGYT
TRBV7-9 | ASSPSRPDRGYEQY
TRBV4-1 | ASSHALSSGNTIY
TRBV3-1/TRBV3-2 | ASSQRGGETQY
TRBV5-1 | ASSSNNGGGYT
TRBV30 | AWSVLGQGVQPQH
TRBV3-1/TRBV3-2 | ASSQRVYEQY
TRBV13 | ASSSPGGSLYGYT
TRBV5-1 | ASSLDGDGVGYT
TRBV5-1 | ASSRERGTQY
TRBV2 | ASKRDREYGYT
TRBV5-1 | ASSPQPGLQPTKYNEQF
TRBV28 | ASTDTGKKDGYT
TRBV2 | ASSRIGTSGAPARETQY
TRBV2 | ASSVQGSNTEAF
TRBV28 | ASSLAGGSGSQY
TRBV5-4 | ASSSRPGTGLNEKLF
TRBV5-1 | ASSLLGLSSGNTIY
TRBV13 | ASSYDGGTGEAF
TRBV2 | ASSRTGGGYTEAF
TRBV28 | ASSTPRGQPQH
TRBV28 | ASRTGSSTGYT
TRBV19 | ASSTVGQGWNEQF
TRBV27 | ASRGSGSNYGYT
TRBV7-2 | ASSLKTGGPQETQY
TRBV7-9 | ASSPGQGSSYNSPLH
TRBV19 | ASSPPGTGLGANQPQH
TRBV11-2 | ASSNRLDTGELF
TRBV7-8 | ASSLTEDRLNTEAF
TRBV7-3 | ASSLGRGRTRPDNEQF
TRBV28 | ASSLYTGGYT
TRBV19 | ASSYGVRGTEAF